This TCR beta chain was observed in a study of beta chain features in type 1 diabetes. The study reverse transcribed the entire isolated RNA, so it sequenced expressed TCRB transcripts. The repertoire was sequenced with immunoSEQ multiplex PCR; TCRdb's copy has only in-frame clones and lacks some. The top ten clones hold less than 0.04% of a sample with 350,000 to 450,000 clones, 11% to 15% of them seen once. The V end lost 4 bases, the J end lost 2 bases, and 8 bases lay between the germline ends. The CDR3 spans 13 residues. Germline V gene data show CDR1 as LGHNA and CDR2 as YSLEER. In its sample, this clone was seen a few times.

The gene calls are TRBV4-3 and TRBJ1-2, with D possibly matching TRBD1 (5 bases). The receptor's source is a young man in good health. The sequencing sample was made of naive CD4+ T cells from blood. This chain's CDR3 is CASSPRVNYGYTF. In nucleotides, the CDR3 is TGCGCCAGCAGCCCCAGGGTGAACTATGGCTACACCTTC.